These T cell receptor beta chains were read from a single sample in a study of cytomegalovirus exposure and HLA in healthy donors. Assay: immunoSEQ multiplex PCR; the TCRdb copy retains only in-frame clones and omits some. The sample yields about 120,000 clones, around 85% seen once. Sequenced input: PBMCs. All receptors derive from a man between 18 and 35 years old in good health and CMV-seropositive. Both conserved end residues are part of each CDR3. The order of the fields is J gene, CDR3 length, D gene, clone size, V gene, CDR3 DNA, CDR3 protein. The D gene is left open where the match is weak. Size is stated for part of the rows, as once, few or many counts, or as a class when the clone is expanded.

j_gene: TRBJ1-1
len: 13
d_gene: NA
abundance: NA
v_gene: TRBV29-1
CDR3nt: TGCAGCGGGACAGCCCTCATGAACACTGAAGCTTTCTTT
CDR3aa: CSGTALMNTEAFF

j_gene: TRBJ2-7
len: 16
d_gene: NA
abundance: once
v_gene: TRBV6-6
CDR3nt: TGTGCCAGCAGTTACCCCCCTGGTGGCCCCTCCTACGAGCAGTACTTC
CDR3aa: CASSYPPGGPSYEQYF

j_gene: TRBJ2-7
len: 14
d_gene: NA
abundance: NA
v_gene: TRBV6-1
CDR3nt: TGTGCCAGCAGTGAAGACAGGAGGGCTCTCGAGCAGTACTTC
CDR3aa: CASSEDRRALEQYF

j_gene: TRBJ2-7
len: 13
d_gene: TRBD1
abundance: once
v_gene: TRBV19
CDR3nt: TGTGCCAGTCGGACAGGGGAGGGTTACGAGCAGTACTTC
CDR3aa: CASRTGEGYEQYF

j_gene: TRBJ2-7
len: 14
d_gene: NA
abundance: once
v_gene: TRBV27
CDR3nt: TGTGCCAGCAGTTTAGGGGCAGGGTCGGGCGAGCAGTACTTC
CDR3aa: CASSLGAGSGEQYF

j_gene: TRBJ1-6
len: 14
d_gene: NA
abundance: few
v_gene: TRBV5-6
CDR3nt: TGTGCCAGCAGCTTGACTGTCCTGCGGTCACCCCTCCACTTT
CDR3aa: CASSLTVLRSPLHF

j_gene: TRBJ2-1
len: 15
d_gene: TRBD2
abundance: NA
v_gene: TRBV7-8
CDR3nt: TGTGCCAGCAGCAATAGCGGGTCCTACTACAATGAGCAGTTCTTC
CDR3aa: CASSNSGSYYNEQFF

j_gene: TRBJ1-5
len: 15
d_gene: NA
abundance: NA
v_gene: TRBV28
CDR3nt: TGTGCCAGCAGCCGTCCACAACAGGGCAATCAGCCCCAGCATTTT
CDR3aa: CASSRPQQGNQPQHF

j_gene: TRBJ1-5
len: 19
d_gene: TRBD1
abundance: NA
v_gene: TRBV6-4
CDR3nt: TGTGCCAGCAGTGACTCGGTGGGGACAGGGGAACCCCTTAATCAGCCCCAGCATTTT
CDR3aa: CASSDSVGTGEPLNQPQHF

j_gene: TRBJ2-1
len: 11
d_gene: NA
abundance: once
v_gene: TRBV20-1
CDR3nt: TGCAGTGCTACCAGGGGAAATGAGCAGTTCTTC
CDR3aa: CSATRGNEQFF

j_gene: TRBJ2-1
len: 12
d_gene: NA
abundance: NA
v_gene: TRBV28
CDR3nt: TGTGCCAGCAGCCGAACAGGGAATGAGCAGTTCTTC
CDR3aa: CASSRTGNEQFF

j_gene: TRBJ1-2
len: 16
d_gene: NA
abundance: NA
v_gene: TRBV9
CDR3nt: TGTGCCAGCAGCGCCCTAACACAGGGAACTACCTATGGCTACACCTTC
CDR3aa: CASSALTQGTTYGYTF

j_gene: TRBJ1-1
len: 16
d_gene: TRBD1
abundance: NA
v_gene: TRBV5-1
CDR3nt: TGCGCCAGCAGCTTGGTTTGGGACAGGGACTCTACTGAAGCTTTCTTT
CDR3aa: CASSLVWDRDSTEAFF

j_gene: TRBJ1-3
len: 16
d_gene: TRBD1
abundance: once
v_gene: TRBV11-2
CDR3nt: TGTGCCAGCAGCCAGACCAGGGGGCCCACCGGAAACACCATATATTTT
CDR3aa: CASSQTRGPTGNTIYF

j_gene: TRBJ1-4
len: 13
d_gene: NA
abundance: NA
v_gene: TRBV28
CDR3nt: TGTGCCAGCATGTTTCAGATTAATGAAAAACTGTTTTTT
CDR3aa: CASMFQINEKLFF

j_gene: TRBJ1-2
len: 14
d_gene: NA
abundance: NA
v_gene: TRBV4-1
CDR3nt: TGCGCCAGCAGCCAAGATGGCGGGATATGGGGCTACACCTTC
CDR3aa: CASSQDGGIWGYTF

j_gene: TRBJ2-5
len: 13
d_gene: TRBD2
abundance: NA
v_gene: TRBV10-3
CDR3nt: TGTGCCATCAGAAGCGGGGGGGCGGAGACCCAGTACTTC
CDR3aa: CAIRSGGAETQYF

j_gene: TRBJ1-2
len: 15
d_gene: NA
abundance: NA
v_gene: TRBV9
CDR3nt: TGTGCCAGCAGCGTAGCGGCAGGCCCGCCTGGTGGCTACACCTTC
CDR3aa: CASSVAAGPPGGYTF

j_gene: TRBJ1-5
len: 15
d_gene: NA
abundance: NA
v_gene: TRBV4-1
CDR3nt: TGCGCCAGCAGCCAAGACGTCGGGGGCAATCAGCCCCAGCATTTT
CDR3aa: CASSQDVGGNQPQHF

j_gene: TRBJ1-5
len: 14
d_gene: NA
abundance: NA
v_gene: TRBV5-6
CDR3nt: TGTGCCAGCAGTCGGCGGAGGTCCAATCAGCCCCAGCATTTT
CDR3aa: CASSRRRSNQPQHF

j_gene: TRBJ1-5
len: 12
d_gene: NA
abundance: NA
v_gene: TRBV2
CDR3nt: TGTGCCAGCAGTGGATCAGGGCAGCCCCAGCATTTT
CDR3aa: CASSGSGQPQHF

j_gene: TRBJ2-1
len: 12
d_gene: NA
abundance: once
v_gene: TRBV7-6
CDR3nt: TGTGCCAGCAGTTCTAATTCGGATGAGCAGTTCTTC
CDR3aa: CASSSNSDEQFF

j_gene: TRBJ1-1
len: 13
d_gene: TRBD1
abundance: NA
v_gene: TRBV10-2
CDR3nt: TGCGCCAGCAGCCGACAGGGAGGCACTGAAGCTTTCTTT
CDR3aa: CASSRQGGTEAFF

j_gene: TRBJ2-5
len: 13
d_gene: NA
abundance: once
v_gene: TRBV7-2
CDR3nt: TGTGCCAGCAGCTTAGCCAGGCAAGAGACCCAGTACTTC
CDR3aa: CASSLARQETQYF

j_gene: TRBJ2-1
len: 17
d_gene: NA
abundance: NA
v_gene: TRBV11-2
CDR3nt: TGTGCCAGCAGCTTAGTGGGGAGTGAGTCCTTCTACAATGAGCAGTTCTTC
CDR3aa: CASSLVGSESFYNEQFF

j_gene: TRBJ2-3
len: 14
d_gene: TRBD2
abundance: NA
v_gene: TRBV6-1
CDR3nt: TGTGCCAGCAGTGTACTAGCGGGGGCAGATACGCAGTATTTT
CDR3aa: CASSVLAGADTQYF

j_gene: TRBJ1-6
len: 15
d_gene: NA
abundance: NA
v_gene: TRBV6-1
CDR3nt: TGTGCCAGCAGTCCCCCACGGGGGGACGTTTCACCCCTCCACTTT
CDR3aa: CASSPPRGDVSPLHF

j_gene: TRBJ2-7
len: 12
d_gene: NA
abundance: NA
v_gene: TRBV11-2
CDR3nt: TGTGCCAGCAGCTTCACCCAGGGCGAGCAGTACTTC
CDR3aa: CASSFTQGEQYF

j_gene: TRBJ1-3
len: 15
d_gene: TRBD1
abundance: NA
v_gene: TRBV5-1
CDR3nt: TGCGCCAGCAGCGCGGGACAGGCGGGCGGAAACACCATATATTTT
CDR3aa: CASSAGQAGGNTIYF

j_gene: TRBJ2-5
len: 15
d_gene: NA
abundance: NA
v_gene: TRBV15
CDR3nt: TGTGCCACCAGCAGAGATGGGGCGTACCAAGAGACCCAGTACTTC
CDR3aa: CATSRDGAYQETQYF

j_gene: TRBJ1-5
len: 13
d_gene: NA
abundance: NA
v_gene: TRBV11-2
CDR3nt: TGTGCCAGCAGCCAGACACGGTATCAGCCCCAGCATTTT
CDR3aa: CASSQTRYQPQHF

j_gene: TRBJ2-6
len: 20
d_gene: NA
abundance: NA
v_gene: TRBV6-4
CDR3nt: TGTGCCAGCAGTGACTCGATTTTAGGTCGGTGTACAGGTAAGGCCAACGTCCTGACTTTC
CDR3aa: CASSDSILGRCTGKANVLTF

j_gene: TRBJ2-7
len: 14
d_gene: NA
abundance: NA
v_gene: TRBV18
CDR3nt: TGTGCCAGCTCGCCACCGGGACTCCCCTACGAGCAGTACTTC
CDR3aa: CASSPPGLPYEQYF

j_gene: TRBJ2-1
len: 14
d_gene: TRBD1
abundance: NA
v_gene: TRBV6-5
CDR3nt: TGTGCCAGCTCCGGACAGGGGGCCGACAATGAGCAGTTCTTC
CDR3aa: CASSGQGADNEQFF

j_gene: TRBJ2-5
len: 17
d_gene: TRBD2
abundance: NA
v_gene: TRBV4-3
CDR3nt: TGCGCCAGCAGCCAAGAAGGGACTAGCTGGTCCGAGGAGACCCAGTACTTC
CDR3aa: CASSQEGTSWSEETQYF

j_gene: TRBJ2-1
len: 16
d_gene: TRBD2
abundance: NA
v_gene: TRBV5-1
CDR3nt: TGCGCCAGCAGCTCTCTTACTAGCGGCGCTTACAATGAGCAGTTCTTC
CDR3aa: CASSSLTSGAYNEQFF

j_gene: TRBJ1-2
len: 13
d_gene: TRBD1
abundance: NA
v_gene: TRBV5-6
CDR3nt: TGTGCCAGCAGAGTACAGGGGGCACATGGCTACACCTTC
CDR3aa: CASRVQGAHGYTF

j_gene: TRBJ2-3
len: 14
d_gene: NA
abundance: NA
v_gene: TRBV10-1
CDR3nt: TGCGCCAGCAGCGGTAGTATTGGCACAGATACGCAGTATTTT
CDR3aa: CASSGSIGTDTQYF

j_gene: TRBJ2-7
len: 19
d_gene: NA
abundance: once
v_gene: TRBV7-2
CDR3nt: TGTGCCAGCAGCTTAGGTTTTGATAGCGGGACAGGGATGTCCTACGAGCAGTACTTC
CDR3aa: CASSLGFDSGTGMSYEQYF

j_gene: TRBJ2-3
len: 15
d_gene: NA
abundance: NA
v_gene: TRBV5-4
CDR3nt: TGTGCCAGCAGCTTGGAGGCAGGTGGCACAGATACGCAGTATTTT
CDR3aa: CASSLEAGGTDTQYF